This T cell receptor beta chain was identified in a study of cytotoxic CD8 clonotypes in ibrutinib-treated CLL (dated by TCRdb to the early 2020s). With respect to the entire study: The cohort was composed of 11 relapsed/refractory and fewer than 16 treatment-naive patients; IGHV unmutated status was identified in around 17 patients. Responses were partial in 24 patients and complete in 2; after median around 65 months follow-up, roughly 14 stayed in remission and 12 progressed. Samples at response were collected after a median of about twelve months of treatment, with a range of roughly 6 to 40 months. On average, each sample yielded 255,043 productive templates and roughly 95,000 productive rearrangements. Longitudinal samples were obtainable from about 30% of the roughly 86 participants in the trial. Cryopreserved peripheral blood mononuclear cells were collected at three points: before therapy, at response, and at either sustained remission or disease progression. Every remission and progressive disease sample was obtained while ibrutinib was still being received by the patients.

CDR1 is given as MDHEN and CDR2 as SYDVKM, both from the germline V gene. After removal of 6 bases from V and 0 bases from J, the junction retains 15 bases not matched to a gene. The CDR3 measures 19 amino acids from cysteine to phenylalanine. The DNA shown is the 57-base CDR3, in frame from base 1. Note on this clone: Its antigen remains unidentified. No base qualities exist here, and no much larger clone lies one base off it.

Each clonotype received, on average, around 10x coverage in deep resolution sequencing performed on a MiSeq, where the target depth lay between 1 in 1 million and 1 in 200,000 T cells. The immunoSEQ hsTCRB Kit was used to generate TCR beta libraries. Per the authors' processing: The data were analyzed with ImmunoSEQ Analyzer and ImmunoSEQ Data Assistant, and V, D and J gene assignments followed IMGT definitions. Clonality, which ranges from 0 to 1, was calculated as one minus the normalized Shannon entropy of productive rearrangement frequencies. Public clonotype analysis was restricted to overrepresented clonotypes comprising at least 0.05% of each patient's repertoire. Around 12 age-matched healthy donor repertoires from immuneACCESS were used as controls for clonality. TCRdb obtained this table from immuneACCESS and retained in-frame rearrangements with V and J assigned. These tables miss some clones; where compared with another copy, unresolved V genes account for less than half of the shortfall, and the remainder is unexplained. That table furnishes V, J and clone size, whereas the DNA furnished D and trimming. A total of approximately 340,000 clones appear in this sample, 67% of them only once. The top ten clones comprise under 8% of the sample.

For TCR beta library preparation, approximately 2.2 micrograms of genomic DNA were isolated from cryopreserved PBMCs. Longitudinal blood samples from CLL patients on ibrutinib monotherapy were analyzed using high-throughput TCR beta sequencing. Patients were enrolled in a phase 2 open-label single-center ibrutinib monotherapy trial. Study-wide conclusions, independent of this receptor: Baseline clonality was found to be higher than that of age-matched healthy donors and was strongly correlated with circulating CD8+ T-cell counts. An increase in clonality was observed at ibrutinib response, with clonality remaining stable during sustained remission and falling back toward baseline at progression. Public clonotypes were rare and either shrank or stayed stable during treatment, and the rise in clonality at ibrutinib response reflected expansion of private clonotypes. Sampling times were not matched between patients in sustained remission and patients whose disease was progressing, and lymph node repertoires were not examined.

The starting material was PBMCs, obtained after 36 months of ibrutinib treatment. The sequence links TRBV28 to TRBJ2-7; the central 12 bases match TRBD2. This receptor was taken from a human donor with chronic lymphocytic leukemia. Read as DNA, the sequence is TGTGCCAGCAGCTCCATGTGGCCTAGCGGGAGGGCCAACTCCTACGAGCAGTACTTC. This translates into CASSSMWPSGRANSYEQYF.